This TCR beta chain was recorded in a study of identical twins. The study, taken as a whole, reports: One should note that invariant MAIT and iNKT cells could partly confound zero-insertion analyses.

Template switching (which added a universal primer site) was used, and cDNA carried unique molecular identifiers. TCRdb reanalysed the 5' RACE reads using MiXCR and keeps one entry per CDR3 protein. The data hold around 670,000 distinct CDR3 sequences, with around 6% observed a single time. Germline V gene sequence: CDR1 SGHTA, CDR2 FQGNSA. The CDR3 spans 12 residues. The V and J ends lost 5 bases and 9 bases respectively, with 11 bases between them. This clonotype was detected many times. Its specificity is unknown. Sequences were obtained from naive T cells sorted from blood. The chain uses TRBV7-2 and TRBJ2-1; D remains ambiguous. The source is a man aged 18 to 29 in good health. The CDR3 DNA reads TGTGCCAGCAGCACCCGAACTGGTGAGCAGTTCTTC. Protein sequence: CASSTRTGEQFF.